This T cell receptor (beta chain) was identified in a study of CD8 T cells in ankylosing spondylitis. This clonotype occurred many times. Antigen: not known. One entry per CDR3 protein results from TCRdb running MiXCR on the 5' RACE reads. The sample includes 150,000 or so distinct CDR3 sequences, about 16% seen only once; the top ten take approximately 7.8%. Whole-study findings and limits: Within ankylosing spondylitis blood, a TCR beta motif made up of eight highly homologous variants appeared to be characteristic. Peripheral blood samples showed relatively rare disease-linked clones, and these clones were CD8+.

The CDR3 length is 16 residues. With 3 bases removed from V and 6 bases from J, the gap between germline ends came to 17 bases. V is TRBV12-3 or TRBV12-4 and J is TRBJ2-2; no definite D call. The receptor was isolated from a male donor with ankylosing spondylitis or in good health (not recorded which). Sample: blood, either unsorted or a sorted T cell fraction (not recorded which). The DNA of the CDR3 is TGTGCCAGCAGTTTTCCCCTCCCCCGGCCGGCCGGGGAGCTGTTTTTT. Its translation: CASSFPLPRPAGELFF.